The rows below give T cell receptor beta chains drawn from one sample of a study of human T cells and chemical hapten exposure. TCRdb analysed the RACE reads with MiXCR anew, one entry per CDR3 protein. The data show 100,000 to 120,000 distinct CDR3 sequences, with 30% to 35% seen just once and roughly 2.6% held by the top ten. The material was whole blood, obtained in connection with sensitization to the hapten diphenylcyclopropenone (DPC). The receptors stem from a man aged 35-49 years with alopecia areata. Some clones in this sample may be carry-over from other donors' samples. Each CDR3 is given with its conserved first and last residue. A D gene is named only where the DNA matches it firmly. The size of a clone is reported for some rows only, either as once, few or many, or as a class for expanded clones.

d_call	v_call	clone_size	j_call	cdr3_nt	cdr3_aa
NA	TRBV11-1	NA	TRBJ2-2	TGTGCCAGCAGCTTAATTGGGCCTGGGACCGGGGAGCTGTTTTTT	CASSLIGPGTGELFF
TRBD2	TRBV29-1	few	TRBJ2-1	TGCAGCGTTGAAGATACAATAGCGGGCTATGAGCAGTTCTTC	CSVEDTIAGYEQFF
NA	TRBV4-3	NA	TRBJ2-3	TGCGCCAGCAGCCAAGATTTTGGTGATACGCAGTATTTT	CASSQDFGDTQYF
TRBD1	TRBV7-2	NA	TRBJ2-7	TGTGCCAGCAGCTTAGCCGGGACAGGCTCCTACGAGCAGTACTTC	CASSLAGTGSYEQYF
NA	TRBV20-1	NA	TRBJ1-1	TGCAGTGCTCTAGCTAACACTGAAGCTTTCTTT	CSALANTEAFF
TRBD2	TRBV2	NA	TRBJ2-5	TGTGCCAGCAGGATACCCCTAGCGGGAGGGCCGATCCCCCAGTACTTC	CASRIPLAGGPIPQYF
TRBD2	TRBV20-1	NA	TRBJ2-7	TGCAGTGCTAGTCGGGGGACTAGCGGCTACGAGCAGTACTTC	CSASRGTSGYEQYF
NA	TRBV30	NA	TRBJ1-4	TGTGCCTGGAGTAAGGGAAGAAATGAAAAACTGTTTTTT	CAWSKGRNEKLFF
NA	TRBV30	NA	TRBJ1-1	TGTGCCTGGAGTGAGGGGGACCCTGAAGCTTTCTTT	CAWSEGDPEAFF
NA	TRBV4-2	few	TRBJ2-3	TGTGCCAGCAGCCAAGAGGTGGCAGCCAGAATGGATACGCAGTATTTT	CASSQEVAARMDTQYF
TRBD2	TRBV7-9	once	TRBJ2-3	TGTGCCAGCGGAGGACTAGCGGGGGCAGTAGATACGCAGTATTTT	CASGGLAGAVDTQYF
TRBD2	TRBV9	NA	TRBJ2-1	TGTGCCAGCAGCGTAGGGGGGACTAGCGGGATAAATGAGCAGTTCTTC	CASSVGGTSGINEQFF
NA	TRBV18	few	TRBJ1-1	TGTGCCAGCTCACCTGGACAGATGAACACTGAAGCTTTCTTT	CASSPGQMNTEAFF
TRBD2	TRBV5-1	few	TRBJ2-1	TGCGCCAGCAGCGTATCGGGACTAGCGGGAGGCAATGAGCAGTTCTTC	CASSVSGLAGGNEQFF
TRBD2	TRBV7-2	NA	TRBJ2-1	TGTGCCAGCAGGAGACTAGCGGGAGTGGGAGAGCAGTTCTTC	CASRRLAGVGEQFF
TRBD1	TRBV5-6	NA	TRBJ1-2	TGTGCCAGCAGCTTGCTACAGGGGGCAGGTGGCTACACCTTC	CASSLLQGAGGYTF
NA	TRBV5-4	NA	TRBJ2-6	TGTGCCAGCAGCTTGTACGGGGCCAACGTCCTGACTTTC	CASSLYGANVLTF
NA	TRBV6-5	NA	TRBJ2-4	TGTGCCAGCAGAAAAGTAGCCAAAAACATTCAGTACTTC	CASRKVAKNIQYF
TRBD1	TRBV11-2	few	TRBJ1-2	TGTGCCAGCAGCTTCGGAGGACAGGGCTATGGCTACACCTTC	CASSFGGQGYGYTF
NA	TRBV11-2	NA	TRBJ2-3	TGTGCCAGCAGCCAACAGGGTCCAGATACGCAGTATTTT	CASSQQGPDTQYF
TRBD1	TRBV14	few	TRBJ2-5	TGTGCCAGCAGCCACCCAGGGGGTCCTCGTGAGACCCAGTACTTC	CASSHPGGPRETQYF
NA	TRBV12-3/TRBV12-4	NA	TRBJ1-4	TGTGCCAGCAGGCGACAGGTAGACGAAAAACTGTTTTTT	CASRRQVDEKLFF
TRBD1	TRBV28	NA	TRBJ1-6	TGTGCCAGCAGCCAGGGACAGACCTATAATTCACCCCTCCACTTT	CASSQGQTYNSPLHF
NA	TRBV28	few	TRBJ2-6	TGTGCCAGCAGTTCCCATGGCTCTGGGGCCAACGTCCTGACTTTC	CASSSHGSGANVLTF
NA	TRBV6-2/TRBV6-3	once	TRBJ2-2	TGTGCCAGCAGTTTCCCCGGGGAGCTGTTTTTT	CASSFPGELFF
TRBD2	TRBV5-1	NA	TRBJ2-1	TGCGCCAGCAGCTTGGTTACTAGCGGGTCCTACAATGAGCAGTTCTTC	CASSLVTSGSYNEQFF
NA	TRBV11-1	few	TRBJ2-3	TGTGCCAGCAGTTCCACCGGGCCATACACAGATACGCAGTATTTT	CASSSTGPYTDTQYF
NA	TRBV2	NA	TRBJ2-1	TGTGCCAGCAGTGACAGGGACTACAATGAGCAGTTCTTC	CASSDRDYNEQFF
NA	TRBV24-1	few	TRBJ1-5	TGTGCCACCAAGGGGGTGGGCAATCAGCCCCAGCATTTT	CATKGVGNQPQHF
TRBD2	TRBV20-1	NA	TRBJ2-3	TGCAGTGCTAGATCCCCGGGACTAGCGACAGATACGCAGTATTTT	CSARSPGLATDTQYF
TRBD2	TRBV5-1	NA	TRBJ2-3	TGCGCCAGCATGGCGGGGGGCGCATCAGATACGCAGTATTTT	CASMAGGASDTQYF
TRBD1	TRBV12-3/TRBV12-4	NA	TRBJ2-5	TGTGCCAGCAGTTTGGACAGGGGGCGGCGAGAGACCCAGTACTTC	CASSLDRGRRETQYF
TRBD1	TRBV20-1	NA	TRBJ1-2	TGCAGTGCTAGAGATCTCCGTGGGACAGGGAACCGTGTGGATGGCTACACCTTC	CSARDLRGTGNRVDGYTF
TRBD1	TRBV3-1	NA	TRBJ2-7	TGTGCCAGCAGCGGAGGCCTTGTTGCACAGGGGTCGTACGAGCAGTACTTC	CASSGGLVAQGSYEQYF
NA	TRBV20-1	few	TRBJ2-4	TGCAGTGCAGCCAGGGACATTCAGTACTTC	CSAARDIQYF
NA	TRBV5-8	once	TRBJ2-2	TGTGCCAGCAGCTTCGGGGCGCGGGGAGTACCTAACACCGGGGAGCTGTTTTTT	CASSFGARGVPNTGELFF
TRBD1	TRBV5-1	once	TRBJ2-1	TGCGCCAGCAGCTTTTTACAGGGGGCGGGTAATGAGCAGTTCTTC	CASSFLQGAGNEQFF
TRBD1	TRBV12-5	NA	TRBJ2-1	TGTGCTAGTGGTTTGGGGACAGGGGTCCGCGATGAGCAGTTCTTC	CASGLGTGVRDEQFF
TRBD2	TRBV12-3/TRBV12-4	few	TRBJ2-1	TGTGCCAGCAGTTCCGATCCTAGCGGGGGGACGGGGCAGTTCTTC	CASSSDPSGGTGQFF
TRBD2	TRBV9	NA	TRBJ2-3	TGTGCCAGCAGCGTGGCGGGAGGAACAACTAGCACAGATACGCAGTATTTT	CASSVAGGTTSTDTQYF
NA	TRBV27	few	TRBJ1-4	TGTGCTAGCAGTCGTTCAGTGACTAATGAAAAACTGTTTTTT	CASSRSVTNEKLFF
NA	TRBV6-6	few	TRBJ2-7	TGTGCCAGCAGTTATTCCGCGTGGGAGCAGTACTTC	CASSYSAWEQYF
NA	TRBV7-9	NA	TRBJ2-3	TGTGCCAGCAGCTTAGTTGGGACAAGCACAGATACGCAGTATTTT	CASSLVGTSTDTQYF
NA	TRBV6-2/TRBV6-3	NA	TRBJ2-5	TGTGCCAGCAGTTTGGTGGCCGGTCGGGAGACCCAGTACTTC	CASSLVAGRETQYF
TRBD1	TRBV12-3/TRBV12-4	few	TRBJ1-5	TGTGCCAGCAGAGGACAGGGTCGGAGCAATCAGCCCCAGCATTTT	CASRGQGRSNQPQHF
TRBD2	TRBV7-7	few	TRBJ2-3	TGTGCTAGCAGCCCCGCGGGGGGCACAGATACGCAGTATTTT	CASSPAGGTDTQYF
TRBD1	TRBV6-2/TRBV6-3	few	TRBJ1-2	TGTGCCAGCAGTTACTTCCGCGGGACAGGGGTAAACTATGGCTACACCTTC	CASSYFRGTGVNYGYTF
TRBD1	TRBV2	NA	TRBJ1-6	TGTGCCAGCAGTGGTGGACAGGGCGGATCACCCCTCCACTTT	CASSGGQGGSPLHF
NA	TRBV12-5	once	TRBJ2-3	TGTGCTAGTGGTTTGTCGACGGGTAATAGCACAGATACGCAGTATTTT	CASGLSTGNSTDTQYF
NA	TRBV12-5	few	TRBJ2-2	TGTGCTAGTGGTTTGGTAGATCATAACACCGGGGAGCTGTTTTTT	CASGLVDHNTGELFF
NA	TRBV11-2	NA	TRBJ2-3	TGTGCCAGCAGCTTACAGCCCGAGGGTCTAGATACGCAGTATTTT	CASSLQPEGLDTQYF
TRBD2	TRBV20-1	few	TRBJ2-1	TGCAGTGCTAGCAAGTTAGCGGGAGCCCCTGAGCAGTTCTTC	CSASKLAGAPEQFF
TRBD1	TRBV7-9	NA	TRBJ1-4	TGTGCCAGCAGCTCCGGGACAGTTAATGAAAAACTGTTTTTT	CASSSGTVNEKLFF